These T cell receptor beta chains were read from a single sample in a study of blood T cell repertoires in COVID-19. Only in-frame clones appear in the TCRdb table, and some are missing; sequencing was by immunoSEQ multiplex PCR. The repertoire holds 95,000 to 150,000 clones, with 75% to 90% as singletons. The material sequenced was peripheral blood. These receptors all come from a man in his forties with acute or convalescent COVID-19. Each CDR3 is given with its conserved first and last residue. The D gene is left open where the match is weak.

j_call d_call v_call cdr3_aa cdr3_nt
TRBJ1-2 NA TRBV30 CAWTPGGHMFNYGYTF TGTGCCTGGACCCCGGGAGGGCACATGTTCAACTATGGCTACACCTTC
TRBJ1-3 TRBD1 TRBV9 CASSVAGGPGNTIYF TGTGCCAGCAGCGTAGCAGGGGGCCCGGGAAACACCATATATTTT
TRBJ2-1 NA TRBV5-1 CASSYIISGIGLKTQFF TGCGCCAGCAGCTACATCATTTCCGGGATTGGGCTGAAAACGCAGTTCTTC
TRBJ2-1 TRBD1 TRBV9 CASSDYRGPHNEQFF TGTGCCAGCAGCGATTACAGGGGGCCTCACAATGAGCAGTTCTTC
TRBJ1-1 NA TRBV7-9 CASSPKPFNTEAFF TGTGCCAGCAGCCCCAAGCCTTTTAACACTGAAGCTTTCTTT
TRBJ1-2 NA TRBV30 CAWTRDIGFYGYTF TGTGCCTGGACCCGGGACATTGGATTCTATGGCTACACCTTC
TRBJ1-2 NA TRBV24-1 CATSGPSGDGCTF TGTGCCACCAGTGGTCCCTCAGGGGATGGCTGCACCTTC
TRBJ1-2 NA TRBV5-1 CASSYQGNYGYTF TGCGCCAGCAGCTACCAGGGGAACTATGGCTACACCTTC
TRBJ2-2 NA TRBV3-1/TRBV3-2 CASSQVAGADGTGELFF TGTGCCAGCAGCCAAGTGGCAGGGGCTGACGGCACCGGGGAGCTGTTTTTT
TRBJ1-1 NA TRBV7-2 CASSLKLVGAGTEAFF TGTGCCAGCAGCTTAAAACTGGTGGGCGCGGGAACTGAAGCTTTCTTT
TRBJ1-1 TRBD1 TRBV11-3 CASSLGTGANTEAFF TGTGCCAGCAGTCTGGGGACAGGGGCGAACACTGAAGCTTTCTTT
TRBJ1-2 NA TRBV7-2 CASSSSGGNYGYTF TGTGCCAGCAGCTCTTCGGGAGGGAACTATGGCTACACCTTC